The sequence of this T cell receptor (beta chain) was determined in a study of T-cell memory formation after mild COVID-19. Concerning this clonotype itself: Antigen specificity is unknown.

The V gene lost 5 bases and the J gene lost 2 bases, with 7 bases spanning the gap. Germline-derived CDR1 and CDR2 are SGHTA and FQGTGA. This CDR3 has 13 residues. Study results and caveats: Memory from before infection featured some responding clones, which suggests cross-reactive memory joined. Confirmation was lacking for SARS-CoV-2 specificity of second-wave clones that peaked on day 37. Day 15 to 85 contracting clones showed balanced CD4/CD8; later expanders leaned CD4+.

TCRdb passed the 5' RACE reads through MiXCR, listing each CDR3 protein once. The top ten clones hold under 25% of a sample with roughly 250,000 distinct CDR3 sequences, approximately 16% of them seen once. The sample comprised PBMCs or a T cell subset sorted from them (not recorded which). The TCR was taken from a man between 18 and 35 years old who had mild COVID-19 (a few samples of this study predate the infection). Cell type and time point are not known. The chain combines TRBV7-3 with TRBJ1-5; D is undetermined. In DNA, the CDR3 is TGTGCCAGCAGCATCGACGGCAATCAGCCCCAGCATTTT. Encoded protein: CASSIDGNQPQHF.